This T cell receptor beta chain was identified during a study of T cell repertoires in cytomegalovirus infection. This clonotype was counted at least ten times. The germline CDR1 and CDR2 sequences are SGDLS and YYNGEE. The CDR3 spans 14 residues. Between the trimmed V and J ends, which lost 0 bases and 4 bases, there was a span of 10 bases. In TCRdb, the reads were re-called with MiXCR into one record per CDR3 protein. The profile covers 100,000 to 150,000 distinct CDR3 sequences, with almost 9% appearing a single time and over 9% taken by the ten largest. The receptor was derived from a human donor in good health (CMV status not recorded). Some clones in this sample may be carry-over from other donors' samples. The chain has TRBV9 and TRBJ1-1, with D perhaps TRBD1 (6 bases). Sequenced input: PBMCs. This chain's CDR3 is CASSVAGAGTEAFF. CDR3 bases: TGTGCCAGCAGCGTAGCAGGGGCCGGCACTGAAGCTTTCTTT.